These 8 T cell receptor beta chains were all obtained from the same sample, sequenced in a study of regulatory T cells in long-lasting Graves disease. Researchers made TCR beta libraries by using iRepertoire HTBI primers and running Arm-PCR on CDR3 regions. TCRdb processed the multiplex PCR reads anew with MiXCR; each CDR3 protein has one entry. In the table there are approximately 540,000 distinct CDR3 sequences, 12% of which are singletons. Time point described: newly diagnosed GD, antithyroid drugs for less than 3 months. Researchers made the TCR library from RNA that was extracted from PBMCs. These data were also reused for a study on T cells in Graves' hyperthyroidism and ophthalmopathy.

The source material was peripheral blood mononuclear cells (PBMCs), sampled at new diagnosis, from a patient treated with antithyroid drugs. These receptors came from a woman aged 25 to 39 with Graves disease.

This clonotype was observed at least ten times. The gene calls are TRBV5-6 and TRBJ1-6; 9 bases are shared with TRBD1. The J segment lost 10 bases and the V segment lost 2 bases, leaving 10 bases of the junction unmatched. This CDR3 comprises 16 residues. Germline CDR1 SGHDT, CDR2 YYEEEE. In DNA, the CDR3 is TGTGCCAGCAGCTTCCAACAGGGGGCGTTTGGGTCACCCCTCCACTTT. Its protein is CASSFQQGAFGSPLHF.

This clonotype was found many times. The rearrangement uses TRBV27 and TRBJ1-6, with D uncertain. The germline V gene encodes CDR1 MNHEY and CDR2 SMNVEV (reference sequence). V lost 2 bases and J lost 2, with 13 bases in between. There are 17 residues in the CDR3. The CDR3, as DNA: TGTGCCAGCAGTTTAAGGGCCAGGTGGACCTATAATTCACCCCTCCACTTT. The encoded protein is CASSLRARWTYNSPLHF.

This clonotype was picked up many times. The CDR3 here is CASTGRAIMGNQPQHF. The CDR3 DNA reads TGTGCCAGCACAGGAAGGGCCATAATGGGCAATCAGCCCCAGCATTTT. The chain uses TRBV2 and TRBJ1-5; no firm D call. This CDR3 is built from 16 residues. Trimming took 7 bases from V and 2 from J, leaving 18 bases between them. CDR1 and CDR2 (germline): SNHLY, FYNNEI.

This chain's CDR3 is CASSVWDSGADNYGYTF. In nucleotides, the CDR3 is TGTGCCAGCAGCGTATGGGACAGTGGGGCCGATAACTATGGCTACACCTTC. The chain has TRBV9 and TRBJ1-2, with 7 bases that match TRBD1. This CDR3 has 17 amino acids. Losses at the gene ends were 1 base for V and 1 base for J; bases not matched to a gene: 10. Germline-derived CDR1 and CDR2 are SGDLS and YYNGEE.

This clonotype was picked up many times. DNA for the CDR3: TGCGCCAGCAGCTTGGAACCCCCGGGACAGGGTAATTCACCCCTCCACTTT. It specifies CASSLEPPGQGNSPLHF. The chain carries TRBV5-1 and TRBJ1-6; 9 bases agree with TRBD1. V was pared by 0 bases and J by 6 bases, with 7 bases of the junction left unmatched. Germline CDR1 is SGHRS and CDR2 is YFSETQ. The CDR3 consists of 17 residues.

With respect to this clonotype: A far bigger clonotype differs at one base, so this is likely a read error. The chain uses TRBV2 and TRBJ2-7, with TRBD2 matching 11 bases. V dropped 6 bases and J dropped 7; count of bases not matched to a gene: 11. This CDR3 has 15 residues. From germline, CDR1 is SNHLY and CDR2 FYNNEI. CDR3 in DNA: TGTGCCAGCAGGACCGGGACTAGCGGCAGCAATGAGCAGTACTTC. It encodes CASRTGTSGSNEQYF.

This clonotype occurred many times. The rearrangement links TRBV7-9 to TRBJ2-7, with a possible D match to TRBD1 (5 bases). The germline gives CDR1 SEHNR, CDR2 FQNEAQ (reference sequence). Trimming left V 5 bases short and J 1 base short, with 12 bases between. This CDR3 has 14 residues. Written as DNA, the CDR3 is TGTGCCAGCAGCCCGCGACAGAGTTCCTACGAGCAGTACTTC. Translated, it gives CASSPRQSSYEQYF.

This clonotype was counted only a few times. A much bigger clone sits one base away, suggesting this may be a read error. The V gene is TRBV10-3, the J gene TRBJ1-6, with 7 bases identical to TRBD1. The germline V gene has CDR1 ENHRY and CDR2 SYGVKD. V shed 10 bases and J 4 bases; nucleotides not matched to a gene: 13. This CDR3 has 16 residues. The CDR3 DNA follows: TGTGCCACCAGACTAAGTGCGGGACAGTATAATTCACCCCTCCACTTT. As protein: CATRLSAGQYNSPLHF.